The entry below describes one T cell receptor beta chain. Its antigen is currently unknown. These data are taken from a study of blood T cells in healthy people across ages. Study-wide points: Versus aged donors, long-lived donors had higher diversity and more naive CD4+ cells. PBMC samples, being unsorted, prevented any conclusive comparison of naive and antigen-experienced cells.

Each sample yielded at least 6 micrograms of PBMC total RNA. Germline CDR1 MNHEY, CDR2 SVGAGI. The CDR3 extends over 15 amino acids. V was shortened by 3 bases and J by 3 bases, with 14 bases between the two germline ends. Using a J-beta primer mix together with a sample-barcoded 5' primer, a second PCR was run for roughly 6 to 12 cycles. One entry per CDR3 protein, called by TCRdb with MiXCR from the 5' RACE reads. Of about 1.6 million distinct CDR3 sequences in the sample, approximately 32% were seen once. This sequence was found in a woman aged 30 to 39 in good health. The specimen was blood. V is TRBV6-5 and J is TRBJ2-5; no definite D call. The CDR3 coding sequence is TGTGCCAGCAGTTATTCCCTGCGAGGAGAAGAGACCCAGTACTTC. Translating it yields CASSYSLRGEETQYF.